The 23 T cell receptor beta chains listed next were all sequenced from one sample in a study of neurological immune-mediated disorders (dated by TCRdb to between 2018 and 2021). The method was 5' RACE. Sequencing relied on an Illumina HiSeq 2500. TCRdb passed the public sequencing reads through fastp at Q25 and MiXCR, retaining productive beta sequences. Merged by CDR3 protein, the rows form single entries marked with the most common genes and DNA. This sample has 60,000 to 80,000 distinct CDR3 sequences in its table, and 4% to 6% of those were observed once. Clones ranked in the top ten supply roughly 3.4% of the sample. The sequenced material came from PBMCs. Source of these receptors: a woman between 45 and 65 years old with multiple sclerosis.

The gene calls are TRBV28 and TRBJ1-1; D perhaps matches TRBD1 (5 bases). Germline assignment: CDR1 MDHEN and CDR2 SYDVKM. The V end was cut by 8 bases, the J end by 7 bases, with 8 bases between. This CDR3 contains 10 residues. The DNA of the CDR3 is TGTGCCAGCGGACACTTTGAAGCTTTCTTT. Its translation is CASGHFEAFF.

This clonotype was recorded at least ten times. This chain connects TRBV20-1 to TRBJ2-1; 7 nucleotides match TRBD2. The V gene end was trimmed by 6 bases and the J gene end by 8 bases; junction bases not matched to a gene: 13. Germline V gene lookup returns CDR1 DFQATT and CDR2 SNEGSKA (reference sequence). This CDR3 spans 14 amino acids. CDR3 sequence (DNA): TGCAGTGCGATAGGACTAGGGGAGGAGTATGAGCAGTTCTTC. This codes for CSAIGLGEEYEQFF.

This clonotype has at least ten counts. This chain links TRBV6-5 with TRBJ2-6; D is perhaps TRBD1 (5 bases). V shed 7 bases and J shed 0 bases, with 13 bases lying between them. The length of the CDR3 is 16 residues. Germline values: CDR1 MNHEY, CDR2 SVGAGI. The CDR3 nucleotides read TGTGCCAGCACCCCAGGGCGGCTCTCTGGGGCCAACGTCCTGACTTTC. It is translated as CASTPGRLSGANVLTF.

This clonotype was recorded at least ten times. The rearrangement joins TRBV7-8 to TRBJ2-5; D uncertain. The CDR3 length is 17 residues. Germline assignment: CDR1 SGHVS and CDR2 FQNEAQ. V lost 3 bases, J lost 1 base, and 18 bases lay in between. The CDR3 nucleotides are TGTGCCAGCAGCTTGGGTATACTTTCAGTGAGCCAAGAGACCCAGTACTTC. Its protein product is CASSLGILSVSQETQYF.

This clonotype has more than one count but fewer than ten. The chain has TRBV7-9 and TRBJ2-1; the D is unclear. The germline CDR1 and CDR2 sequences are SEHNR and FQNEAQ (reference sequence). This CDR3 has 12 residues. With 1 base removed from V and 8 bases from J, the gap between germline ends came to 6 bases. CDR3 sequence (DNA): TGTGCCAGCAGCTTAGGTGTCTATGAGCAGTTCTTC. Protein: CASSLGVYEQFF.

This clonotype was counted ten times or more. The DNA for the CDR3 is TGTGCCAGCAGTAGGCCGGGACAGGGGGCGAGGTACGAGCAGTACGTC. This translates into CASSRPGQGARYEQYV. The chain combines TRBV6-2 or TRBV6-3 with TRBJ2-7; 12 nucleotides agree with TRBD1. CDR3 length: 16 residues. CDR1 MNHEY and CDR2 SVGEGT come from the germline V gene. The V segment lost 5 bases and the J segment 4 bases; nucleotides outside the gene matches: 9.

In its sample, this clonotype was seen many times. The rearrangement uses TRBV5-1 and TRBJ1-1, with 7 bases that match TRBD1. Trimming cost V 0 bases and J 4 bases; bases outside gene matches: 3. The CDR3 runs to 14 residues. Germline assignment: CDR1 SGHRS and CDR2 YFSETQ. The CDR3 coding sequence is TGCGCCAGCAGCTTGGACAGGGGCGGCACTGAAGCTTTCTTT. It is translated as CASSLDRGGTEAFF.

This clonotype was detected only a few times. V usage is TRBV6-6 and J usage is TRBJ1-2, with TRBD1 as a possible D gene (5 bases). The CDR3 has 15 residues. Germline V gives CDR1 MNHNY, CDR2 SVGAGI (reference sequence). Between the trimmed V and J ends, which lost 2 bases and 4 bases, there was a span of 14 bases. CDR3 loop: CASSYVLGPSYGYTF. The CDR3 coding sequence is TGTGCCAGCAGTTACGTACTGGGGCCAAGCTATGGCTACACCTTC.

This clonotype was counted between two and nine times. The chain couples TRBV25-1 to TRBJ2-1, with 11 bases that match TRBD1. The CDR3 has 19 amino acids. The trim removed 4 bases at V and 0 bases at J, leaving 11 bases unmatched. Germline V lookup: CDR1 MGHDK, CDR2 SYGVNS. The CDR3 DNA reads TGTGCCAGCAGTGCGACGTGGACAGGGGGCCTTGACTCCTACAATGAGCAGTTCTTC. It encodes CASSATWTGGLDSYNEQFF. The variable domain in full, with the rest retrieved from reference TRBV25-1 and TRBJ2-1, is EADIYQTPRYLVIGTGKKITLECSQTMGHDKMYWYQQDPGMELHLIHYSYGVNSTEKGDLSSESTVSRIRTEHFPLTLESARPSHTSQYLCASSATWTGGLDSYNEQFFGPGTRLTVL.

At least ten counts were recorded for this clonotype. The V gene is TRBV7-3, the J gene TRBJ1-1, with D possibly matching TRBD1 (5 bases). This CDR3 comprises 14 residues. Trimming pared 5 bases from V and 3 bases from J, leaving 13 bases between. CDR1 and CDR2 from the germline V gene are SGHTA and FQGTGA. The CDR3 region is CASSRNMGDTEAFF. The CDR3 DNA reads TGTGCCAGCAGCCGAAACATGGGGGACACTGAAGCTTTCTTT.

In this sample, this clonotype turned up many times. The chain is built from TRBV20-1 and TRBJ1-2, with D perhaps TRBD1 (5 bases). Germline V gene lookup returns CDR1 DFQATT and CDR2 SNEGSKA (reference sequence). With 0 bases removed from V and 1 base from J, the gap between germline ends came to 9 bases. The CDR3 sequence is 14 residues long. Written as DNA, the CDR3 is TGCAGTGCTAGAGATGGGGGGAATAACTATGGCTACACCTTC. It codes for CSARDGGNNYGYTF.

V and J are TRBV19 and TRBJ1-5, with D uncertain. V lost 6 bases and J 7 bases, leaving 13 bases between the germline ends. The V gene's germline CDR1 is LNHDA and CDR2 SQIVND (reference sequence). This CDR3 has 13 residues. The CDR3 sequence is CASSQARNQPQHF. CDR3 nucleotide sequence: TGTGCCAGTAGCCAGGCGAGGAACCAGCCCCAGCATTTT.

This clonotype was observed at least ten times. The genes are TRBV20-1 and TRBJ2-5, with TRBD1 identical over 12 bases. Germline trimming cut 5 bases from V and 4 bases from J; bases unmatched to any gene: 5. The V gene's germline CDR1 is DFQATT and CDR2 SNEGSKA (reference sequence). The CDR3 runs to 14 residues. Here the CDR3 DNA reads TGCAGTGCTGAAGGGACAGGGGGCCCAGAGACCCAGTACTTC. Its translation: CSAEGTGGPETQYF.

This clonotype was observed a handful of times. One end of the junction is discordant with germline, which a read error may explain. The chain employs TRBV5-1 and TRBJ1-5, with D unclear. This CDR3 spans 13 amino acids. CDR1 is SGHRS and CDR2 is YFSETQ in the germline V gene. Here the CDR3 reads CASSLAGDQPQNF. CDR3 sequence (DNA): TGCGCCAGCAGCTTGGCGGGCGACCAGCCCCAGAATTTT.

There are many counts of this clonotype. The rearrangement uses TRBV9 and TRBJ2-5; D tentatively reads TRBD1 or TRBD2 (5 bases each). V lost 4 bases and J 5 bases, leaving 12 bases between the germline ends. Germline-derived CDR1 and CDR2 are SGDLS and YYNGEE. There are 13 residues in the CDR3. The CDR3 is CASSLMGTETQYF. The CDR3 coding sequence is TGTGCCAGCAGCCTCATGGGGACGGAGACCCAGTACTTC.

This clonotype was recorded at least ten times. The chain links TRBV7-6 to TRBJ1-2, with 8 bases identical to TRBD1. CDR1 and CDR2 (germline): SGHVS, FNYEAQ. The V segment lost 1 base and the J segment 7 bases; nucleotides outside the gene matches: 8. The CDR3 extends over 15 amino acids. CDR3 residues: CASSLGRIGQGGYTF. The CDR3 DNA sequence: TGTGCCAGCAGCTTAGGGCGTATTGGACAGGGTGGCTACACCTTC. The full variable domain, in which reference TRBV7-6 and TRBJ1-2 provide the parts outside the CDR3, is GAGVSQSPRYKVTKRGQDVALRCDPISGHVSLYWYRQALGQGPEFLTYFNYEAQQDKSGLPNDRFSAERPEGSISTLTIQRTEQRDSAMYRCASSLGRIGQGGYTFGSGTRLTVV.

The chain is built from TRBV20-1 and TRBJ2-1; TRBD1 matches 8 bases. The J segment lost 7 bases and the V segment lost 5 bases, leaving 4 bases of the junction unmatched. CDR1 and CDR2 (germline): DFQATT, SNEGSKA (reference sequence). This CDR3 contains 12 residues. CDR3 region: CSAYRDRNEQFF. In DNA form, the CDR3 reads TGCAGTGCTTACCGGGACAGGAATGAGCAGTTCTTC.

This clonotype has a count of ten or more. The V call is TRBV6-2 or TRBV6-3, the J call TRBJ2-2, with D possibly matching TRBD2 (6 bases). The CDR3 runs 14 residues. V was trimmed by 5 bases and J by 5 bases, leaving 12 bases between them. Germline V gene lookup returns CDR1 MNHEY and CDR2 SVGEGT. The CDR3, as DNA: TGTGCCAGCAGTCGGCGGGGAGAAACCGGGGAGCTGTTTTTT. Translation: CASSRRGETGELFF.

The chain couples TRBV5-1 to TRBJ1-1; a weak D match, TRBD1 (5 bases). V lost 3 bases and J lost 0, with 9 bases in between. CDR1 is SGHRS, CDR2 YFSETQ, per germline. This CDR3 contains 14 residues. DNA of the CDR3: TGCGCCAGCAGCTCGACAGCTTTGAACACTGAAGCTTTCTTT. This gives the protein CASSSTALNTEAFF.

This clonotype was counted at least ten times. The chain carries TRBV27 and TRBJ2-2; TRBD1 matches at 9 bases. Germline CDR1 and CDR2: MNHEY and SMNVEV (reference sequence). V lost 0 bases and J lost 7; bases outside the gene matches: 0. This CDR3 is 14 amino acids long. The CDR3 bases are TGTGCCAGCAGTTTATCGACAGGGGGCGGGGAGCTGTTTTTT. Translation gives CASSLSTGGGELFF.

This clonotype was counted at least ten times. The CDR3, as DNA: TGTGCCAGCAGCCCTTCGGACCTTCCGGGCTACACCTTC. It codes for CASSPSDLPGYTF. This chain connects TRBV27 to TRBJ1-2, with D uncertain. V dropped 6 bases and J dropped 8 bases, with 16 bases sitting between them. The CDR3 is 13 amino acids. The V gene's germline CDR1 is MNHEY and CDR2 SMNVEV (reference sequence).

This clonotype appeared many times. This chain joins TRBV15 and TRBJ1-2; D is uncertain. V was cut by 1 base and J by 8 bases, with 8 bases left in between. CDR1 LNHNV and CDR2 YYDKDF come from the germline V gene (reference sequence). CDR3 size: 12 residues. CDR3 bases: TGTGCCACCAGCAGAGGCCTCAAAGGCTACACCTTC. It translates to CATSRGLKGYTF.

Worth noting for this clonotype: The junction does not match germline at one end; this may be a read error. The chain employs TRBV29-1 and TRBJ1-5; D is undetermined. Germline CDR1 and CDR2: SQVTM and ANQGSEA. This CDR3 has 13 residues. The CDR3 nucleotides read TGCAGCGTTGAACGGGCCTTAAATCAGCCCCAGAATTTT. This gives the protein CSVERALNQPQNF. Using reference TRBV29-1 and TRBJ1-5 for the parts outside the CDR3, the full variable domain is SAVISQKPSRDICQRGTSLTIQCQVDSQVTMMFWYRQQPGQSLTLIATANQGSEATYESGFVIDKFPISRPNLTFSTLTVSNMSPEDSSIYLCSVERALNQPQNFGDGTRLSIL.